This T cell receptor beta chain came from a study of cytomegalovirus exposure and HLA in healthy donors. General study results and limits: Investigators reported fewer than 200 TCR beta chains as tied to cytomegalovirus. V- and J-gene trimming in TCR beta was tied to a missense DCLRE1C variant by an analysis performed later.

V gave up 4 bases and J gave up 2 bases, with 9 bases separating them. CDR1 and CDR2 from the germline V gene are LGHNA and YSLEER. The CDR3 consists of 14 residues. A note on this clone: Its cognate antigen is unknown.

The primer mix had 60 Vbeta and 13 Jbeta primers. Profiled with immunoSEQ multiplex PCR; TCRdb holds only in-frame clones, not every one. The sample includes more than 95,000 clones, 81% of them seen just once. The study sampled nominally healthy donors, though unrecorded immune exposures were likely. The TCR comes from a man aged 18 to 29 in good health and CMV-seropositive. The specimen sequenced was PBMCs. The chain carries TRBV4-3 and TRBJ1-3; D call uncertain. The CDR3 coding sequence is TGCGCCAGCAGCCCCGGGAGGACTGGAAACACCATATATTTT. This translates into CASSPGRTGNTIYF.